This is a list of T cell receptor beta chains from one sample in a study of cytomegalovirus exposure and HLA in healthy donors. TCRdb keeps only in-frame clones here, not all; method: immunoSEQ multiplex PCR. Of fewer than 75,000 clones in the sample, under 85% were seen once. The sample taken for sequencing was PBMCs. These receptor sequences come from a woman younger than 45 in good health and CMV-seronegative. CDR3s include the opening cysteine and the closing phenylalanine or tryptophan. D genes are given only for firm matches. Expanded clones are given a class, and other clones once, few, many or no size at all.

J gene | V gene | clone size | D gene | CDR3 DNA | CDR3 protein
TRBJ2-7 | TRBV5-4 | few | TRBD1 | TGTGCCAGCAGCCCGGCCGACGGGACAGGGGCCTACGAGCAGTACTTC | CASSPADGTGAYEQYF
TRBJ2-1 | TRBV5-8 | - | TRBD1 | TGTGCCAGCAGCTTGGCCGCGGGACAGGGAAGAAATGAGCAGTTCTTC | CASSLAAGQGRNEQFF
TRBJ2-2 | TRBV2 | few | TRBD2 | TGTGCCTGCAAGCGGGAGGGTCTCACCGGGGAGCTGTTTTTT | CACKREGLTGELFF
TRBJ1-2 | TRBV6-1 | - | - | TGTGCCAGCAGTGGAGGGGGACCCTATGGCTACACCTTC | CASSGGGPYGYTF
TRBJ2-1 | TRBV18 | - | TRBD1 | TGTGCCAGCTCACTTCCGGGACAGGGTAACAATGAGCAGTTCTTC | CASSLPGQGNNEQFF
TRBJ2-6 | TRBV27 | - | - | TGTGCCAGCAGTTTCGGACACGTCTCTGGGGCCAACGTCCTGACTTTC | CASSFGHVSGANVLTF
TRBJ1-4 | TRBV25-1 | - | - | TGTGCCAGCAGCCATAATGAAAAACTGTTTTTT | CASSHNEKLFF
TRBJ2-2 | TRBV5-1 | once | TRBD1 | TGCGCCAGCAGCCTTCCCGGGACAGGGGGCTCCGGGGAGCTGTTTTTT | CASSLPGTGGSGELFF
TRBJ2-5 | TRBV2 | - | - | TGTGCCAGCACTAACAGGGTAGAGACCCAGTACTTC | CASTNRVETQYF
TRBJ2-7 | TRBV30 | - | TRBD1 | TGTGCCTGGAGTGCCCGATCCGGGACAGGGACCGACGAGCAGTACTTC | CAWSARSGTGTDEQYF
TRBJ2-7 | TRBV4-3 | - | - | TGCGCCAGCAGCCCCGGAGGGCCGGGCTACGAGCAGTACTTC | CASSPGGPGYEQYF
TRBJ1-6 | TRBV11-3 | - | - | TGTGCCAGCAGCTTAGAAGCCGAGGGTTCACCCCTCCACTTT | CASSLEAEGSPLHF
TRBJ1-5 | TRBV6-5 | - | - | TGTGCCAGCAGTGGGGGGTTTTGGGGCAATCAGCCCCAGCATTTT | CASSGGFWGNQPQHF
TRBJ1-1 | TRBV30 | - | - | TGTGCCTGGACCGCCGGGAACACTGAAGCTTTCTTT | CAWTAGNTEAFF
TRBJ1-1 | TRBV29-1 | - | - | TGCAGCGTTGCCAGGGGGAACACTGAAGCTTTCTTT | CSVARGNTEAFF
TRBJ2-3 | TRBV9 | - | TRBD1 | TGTGCCAGCAGCGTAGAGAGACAGGGGGGGACAGATACGCAGTATTTT | CASSVERQGGTDTQYF
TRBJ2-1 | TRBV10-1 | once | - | TGCGCCAGCAGTGAGGACAGCTCCTACAATGAGCAGTTCTTC | CASSEDSSYNEQFF
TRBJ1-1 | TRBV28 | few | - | TGTGCCAGCAGTACCCCTTTGGCAGCTACTATTGAAGCTTTCTTT | CASSTPLAATIEAFF
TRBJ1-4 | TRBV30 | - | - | TGTGCCTGGAGTGTCGGACTAGAAAAACTGTTTTTT | CAWSVGLEKLFF
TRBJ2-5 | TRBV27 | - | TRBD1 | TGTGCCAGCAGGGGGGACAGGGAGGAGACCCAGTACTTC | CASRGDREETQYF
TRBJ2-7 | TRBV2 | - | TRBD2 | TGTGCCAGCAGTGAATGGGGGGGAAGCTCCTACGAGCAGTACTTC | CASSEWGGSSYEQYF
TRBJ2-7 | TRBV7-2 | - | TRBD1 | TGTGCCAGCAGCCCACAGACAGGGGCGACAATCTACGAGCAGTACTTC | CASSPQTGATIYEQYF
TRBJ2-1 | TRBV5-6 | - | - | TGTGCCAGCAGCTTGGATCGGGAGAGGAATGAGCAGTTCTTC | CASSLDRERNEQFF
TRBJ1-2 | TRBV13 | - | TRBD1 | TGTGCCAGCAGCCAACCAGGCAGGGACAGGGGGGACTATGGCTACACCTTC | CASSQPGRDRGDYGYTF
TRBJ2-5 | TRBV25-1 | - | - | TGTGCTAGCAGTGACGGTGCGCAAGAGACCCAGTACTTC | CASSDGAQETQYF
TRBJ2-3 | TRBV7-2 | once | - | TGTGCCAGCAGCTTACGGAGTACCACAGATACGCAGTATTTT | CASSLRSTTDTQYF
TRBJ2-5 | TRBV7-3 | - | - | TGTGCCAGCAGCTTAGGGCCTACCCAAGAGACCCAGTACTTC | CASSLGPTQETQYF
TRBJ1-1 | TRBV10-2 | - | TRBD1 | TGCGCCAGCGGAGGATCAGGGGGCGAAATGAACACTGAAGCTTTCTTT | CASGGSGGEMNTEAFF
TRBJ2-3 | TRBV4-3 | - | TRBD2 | TGCGCCAGCAGCCAAGATACCCTACTGGGCCGTGGCGGGAGGACGCAGTATTTT | CASSQDTLLGRGGRTQYF
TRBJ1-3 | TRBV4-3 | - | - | TGCGCCAGCAGCCAAGATAGGACAGCCTACTTATCTGGAAACACCATATATTTT | CASSQDRTAYLSGNTIYF
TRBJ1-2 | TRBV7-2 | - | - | TGTGCCAGCAGCCCTGGGGGGGCCCAGCGGGGCTACACCTTC | CASSPGGAQRGYTF
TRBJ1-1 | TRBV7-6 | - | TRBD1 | TGTGCCAGCAGCGCAGGGACAGACACTGAAGCTTTCTTT | CASSAGTDTEAFF
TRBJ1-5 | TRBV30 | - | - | TGTGCCTGGAGTGTACAGGCAGGGTATCAGCCCCAGCATTTT | CAWSVQAGYQPQHF
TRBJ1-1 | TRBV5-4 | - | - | TGTGCCAGCAGCTTGGATGGGGGCAGGGGGAACACTGAAGCTTTCTTT | CASSLDGGRGNTEAFF
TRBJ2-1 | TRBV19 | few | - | TGTGCCAGTAAAGAGATGCGGGCGGGCAGGGGGGATGAGCAGTTCTTC | CASKEMRAGRGDEQFF
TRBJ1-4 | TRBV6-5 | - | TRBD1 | TGTGCCAGCATGAGCCTACAGGGGGTTAATGAAAAACTGTTTTTT | CASMSLQGVNEKLFF
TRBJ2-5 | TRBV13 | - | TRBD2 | TGTGCCAGCAGCTCGGGACTAGCGGGGGGGCCGAAAGAGACCCAGTACTTC | CASSSGLAGGPKETQYF
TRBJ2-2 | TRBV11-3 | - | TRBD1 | TGTGCCAGCAGCTTAGGACAGGGTAACACCGGGGAGCTGTTTTTT | CASSLGQGNTGELFF
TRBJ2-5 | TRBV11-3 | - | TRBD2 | TGTGCCAGCAGCCGGGGGACTAGCGGTCAAGAGACCCAGTACTTC | CASSRGTSGQETQYF
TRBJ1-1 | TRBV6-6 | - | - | TGTGCCAGCAGTCTAGGGGGAGGGAATGCTGAAGCTTTCTTT | CASSLGGGNAEAFF
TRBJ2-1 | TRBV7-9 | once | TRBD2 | TGTGCCAGCAGCTTAGGTAGGCGGGGGGCTCCGAATGAGCAGTTCTTC | CASSLGRRGAPNEQFF
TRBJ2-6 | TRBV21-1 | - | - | TGTGCCAGCAGCTTAGGGGCAGGGGTCGGGGCCAACGTCCTGACTTTC | CASSLGAGVGANVLTF
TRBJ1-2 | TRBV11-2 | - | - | TGTGCCAGCAGCCCGGTCTATGGCTACACCTTC | CASSPVYGYTF
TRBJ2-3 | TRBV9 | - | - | TGTGCCAGCAGCCTAAGTTGGGGCAGCACAGATACGCAGTATTTT | CASSLSWGSTDTQYF
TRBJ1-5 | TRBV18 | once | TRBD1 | TGTGCCAGCTCACCACTGGGAACAGGGGGCAATCAGCCCCAGCATTTT | CASSPLGTGGNQPQHF
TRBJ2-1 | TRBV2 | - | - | TGTGCCAGCAGTGAACGGGCTATCGGGGATGAGCAGTTCTTC | CASSERAIGDEQFF
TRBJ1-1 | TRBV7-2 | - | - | TGTGCCAGCAGCTTAGGGGGAGGCGTCAACACTGAAGCTTTCTTT | CASSLGGGVNTEAFF
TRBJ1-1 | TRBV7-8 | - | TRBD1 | TGTGCCAGCAGCCACCGGGACAGGGGTGAAGCTTTCTTT | CASSHRDRGEAFF
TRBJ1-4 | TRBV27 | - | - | TGTGCCAGCAGTTTATTGGCGGCAGCAACTAATGAAAAACTGTTTTTT | CASSLLAAATNEKLFF
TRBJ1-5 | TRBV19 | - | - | TGTGCCAGTAGTATAGGATCCAGGGTCCCCAATCAGCCCCAGCATTTT | CASSIGSRVPNQPQHF
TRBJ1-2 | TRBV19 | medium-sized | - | TGTGCCAGTAGTATTGAGGAGAAAGGGCGGGGTGATGGCTACACCTTC | CASSIEEKGRGDGYTF
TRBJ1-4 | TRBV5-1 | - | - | TGCGCCAGCAGCCTGGACAGCCACAATGAAAAACTGTTTTTT | CASSLDSHNEKLFF
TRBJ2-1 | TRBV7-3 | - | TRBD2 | TGTGCCAGCAGTCCGGGACTAGCGGGAGTGGGAAGGGAGCAGTTCTTC | CASSPGLAGVGREQFF
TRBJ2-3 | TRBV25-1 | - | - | TGTGCCAGCAGCCCACGGGCAGATACGCAGTATTTT | CASSPRADTQYF